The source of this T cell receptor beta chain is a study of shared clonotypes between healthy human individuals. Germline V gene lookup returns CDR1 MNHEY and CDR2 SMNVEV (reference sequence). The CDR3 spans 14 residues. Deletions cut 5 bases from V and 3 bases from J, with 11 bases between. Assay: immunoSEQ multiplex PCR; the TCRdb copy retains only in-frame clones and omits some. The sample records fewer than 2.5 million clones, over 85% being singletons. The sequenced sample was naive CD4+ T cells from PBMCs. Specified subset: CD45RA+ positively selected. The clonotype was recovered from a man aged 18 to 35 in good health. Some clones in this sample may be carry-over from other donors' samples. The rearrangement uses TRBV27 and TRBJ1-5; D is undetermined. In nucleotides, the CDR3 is TGTGCCAGCAGTCCAGGACGGATCAATCAGCCCCAGCATTTT. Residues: CASSPGRINQPQHF.